This paragraph covers one TCR beta chain sequence. The antigen remains undetermined. Each cDNA molecule in the library carried unique molecular identifiers. TCRdb re-called the RACE reads through MiXCR, storing one row per CDR3 protein. The sample has 120,000 or so distinct CDR3 sequences; around an eighth are singletons. The source of the sample is a study of human T cells and chemical hapten exposure. Study-level background: The cohort included alopecia areata under or over 50% scalp, totalis and universalis.

Germline values: CDR1 SGHTA, CDR2 FQGNSA. This CDR3 spans 15 amino acids. Trimming stripped 3 bases from V and 6 bases from J, with 16 bases between. Points from the study as a whole: Expanded TCR counts at PT1 went up together with patch test score, a positive correlation.

Stated time point: pre-sensitization, week 0. Treatment defined: therapeutic diphenylcyclopropenone sensitization with weekly scalp DPC. Blood, whole and unfractionated, served as the source for total RNA extraction. The chain joins TRBV7-2 to TRBJ2-3; D is possibly TRBD1 or TRBD2 (5 bases each). Here the sequenced sample was whole blood, taken in connection with sensitization to the hapten diphenylcyclopropenone (DPC). This TCR came from a woman between 18 and 29 years old with alopecia areata. Some clones in this sample may be carry-over from other donors' samples. CDR3 coding DNA: TGTGCCAGCAGCTTGGGACCCCTCGATATGGATACGCAGTATTTT. Residues: CASSLGPLDMDTQYF.